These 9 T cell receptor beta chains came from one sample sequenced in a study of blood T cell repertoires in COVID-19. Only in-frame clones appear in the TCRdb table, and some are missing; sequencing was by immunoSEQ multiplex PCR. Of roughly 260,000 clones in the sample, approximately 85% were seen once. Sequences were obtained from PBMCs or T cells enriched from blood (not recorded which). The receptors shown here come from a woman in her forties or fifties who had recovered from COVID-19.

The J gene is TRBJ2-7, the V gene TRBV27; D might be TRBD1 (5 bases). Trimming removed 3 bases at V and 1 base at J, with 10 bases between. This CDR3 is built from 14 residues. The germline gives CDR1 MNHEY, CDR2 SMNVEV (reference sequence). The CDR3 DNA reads TGTGCCAGCAGTTTCCAGGGATGGTCCTACGAGCAGTACTTC. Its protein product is CASSFQGWSYEQYF.

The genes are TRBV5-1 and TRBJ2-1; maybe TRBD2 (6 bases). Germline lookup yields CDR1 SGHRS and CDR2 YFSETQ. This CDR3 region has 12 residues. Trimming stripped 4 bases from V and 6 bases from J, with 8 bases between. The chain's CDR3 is CASSPEGNEQFF. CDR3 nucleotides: TGCGCCAGCAGCCCGGAGGGCAATGAGCAGTTCTTC.

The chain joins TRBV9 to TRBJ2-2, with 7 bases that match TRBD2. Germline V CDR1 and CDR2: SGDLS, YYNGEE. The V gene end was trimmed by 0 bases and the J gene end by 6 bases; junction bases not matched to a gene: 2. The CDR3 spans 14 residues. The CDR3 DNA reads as TGTGCCAGCAGCGTAGTTGCGGGGGCCGGGGAGCTGTTTTTT. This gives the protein CASSVVAGAGELFF.

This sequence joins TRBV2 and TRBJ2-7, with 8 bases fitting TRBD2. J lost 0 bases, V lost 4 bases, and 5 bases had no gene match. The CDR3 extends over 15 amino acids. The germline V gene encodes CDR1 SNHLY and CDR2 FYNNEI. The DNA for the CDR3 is TGTGCCAGCAGTGGCCCGGGACTAGGCTCCTACGAGCAGTACTTC. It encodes CASSGPGLGSYEQYF. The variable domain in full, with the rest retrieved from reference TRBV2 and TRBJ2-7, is EPEVTQTPSHQVTQMGQEVILRCVPISNHLYFYWYRQILGQKVEFLVSFYNNEISEKSEIFDDQFSVERPDGSNFTLKIRSTKLEDSAMYFCASSGPGLGSYEQYFGPGTRLTVT.

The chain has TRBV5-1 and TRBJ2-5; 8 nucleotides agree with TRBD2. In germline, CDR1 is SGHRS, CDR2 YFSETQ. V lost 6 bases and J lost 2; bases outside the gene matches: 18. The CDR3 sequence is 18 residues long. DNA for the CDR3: TGCGCCAGCACCACCACCGGGACTAGGGATTTTAGGCAAGAGACCCAGTACTTC. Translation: CASTTTGTRDFRQETQYF.

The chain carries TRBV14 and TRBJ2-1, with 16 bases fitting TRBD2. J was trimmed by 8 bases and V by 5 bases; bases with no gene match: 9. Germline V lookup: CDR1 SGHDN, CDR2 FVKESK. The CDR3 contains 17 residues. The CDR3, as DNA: TGTGCCAGCAGCATTGGGACTAGCGGGAGGGCCCGATATGAGCAGTTCTTC. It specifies CASSIGTSGRARYEQFF.

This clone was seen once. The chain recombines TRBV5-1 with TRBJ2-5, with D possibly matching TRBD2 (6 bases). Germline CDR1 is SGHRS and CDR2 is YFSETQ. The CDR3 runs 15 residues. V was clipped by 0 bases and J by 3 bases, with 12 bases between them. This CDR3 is CASSLARGREETQYF. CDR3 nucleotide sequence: TGCGCCAGCAGCTTGGCCCGGGGGAGAGAAGAGACCCAGTACTTC.

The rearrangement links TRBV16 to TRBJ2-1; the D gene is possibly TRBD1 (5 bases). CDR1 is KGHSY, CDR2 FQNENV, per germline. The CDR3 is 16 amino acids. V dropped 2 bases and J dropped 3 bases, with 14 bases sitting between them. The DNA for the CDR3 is TGTGCCAGCAGCCAACTTATTGGACAAGACTACAATGAGCAGTTCTTC. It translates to CASSQLIGQDYNEQFF. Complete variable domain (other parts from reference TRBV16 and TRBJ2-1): GEEVAQTPKHLVRGEGQKAKLYCAPIKGHSYVFWYQQVLKNEFKFLISFQNENVFDETGMPKERFSAKCLPNSPCSLEIQATKLEDSAVYFCASSQLIGQDYNEQFFGPGTRLTVL.

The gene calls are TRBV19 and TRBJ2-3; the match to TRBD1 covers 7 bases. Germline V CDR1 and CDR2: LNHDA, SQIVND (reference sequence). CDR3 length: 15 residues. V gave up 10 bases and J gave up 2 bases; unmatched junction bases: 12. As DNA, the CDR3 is TGTGCCACCGCCGACAGGGCTATCCTCACAGATACGCAGTATTTT. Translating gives CATADRAILTDTQYF.